This passage covers 19 T cell receptor beta chains from one sample sequenced in a study of blood T cell repertoires in COVID-19. Produced via immunoSEQ multiplex PCR; TCRdb's table is partial and in-frame only. The profile shows over 300,000 clones, 87% of them singletons. Material: PBMCs or T cells enriched from blood (not recorded which). Source of these receptors: a woman in her twenties or thirties who had recovered from COVID-19.

J is TRBJ1-3 and V is TRBV18; possibly TRBD1 for D (6 bases). Germline CDR1 and CDR2: KGHSH and LQKENI. Trimming took 5 bases from V and 1 from J, leaving 21 bases between them. The CDR3 length is 18 residues. The CDR3 region is CASSSLGQRPLSGNTIYF. For the CDR3, the DNA is TGTGCCAGCTCATCACTCGGACAGCGACCCTTGTCTGGAAACACCATATATTTT.

V and J are TRBV29-1 and TRBJ2-7; 9 bases match TRBD1. Per germline, CDR1 SQVTM and CDR2 ANQGSEA. The CDR3 covers 14 residues. V lost 4 bases and J lost 3; bases outside the gene matches: 7. This CDR3 is CSVVLGTGNYEQYF. As DNA, the CDR3 is TGCAGCGTTGTTCTAGGGACAGGGAACTACGAGCAGTACTTC.

This chain links TRBV18 with TRBJ1-1, with 8 bases matching TRBD1. This CDR3 contains 15 residues. The V gene's germline CDR1 is KGHSH and CDR2 LQKENI. Trimming took 6 bases from V and 2 from J; bases not matched to a gene: 8. This CDR3 is CASSPQTGANTEAFF. The CDR3 nucleotides read TGTGCCAGCTCCCCGCAGACAGGGGCAAACACTGAAGCTTTCTTT.

V usage is TRBV7-8 and J usage is TRBJ1-4; D not certain. Between the trimmed V and J ends, which lost 5 bases and 2 bases, there was a span of 6 bases. Germline CDR1 SGHVS, CDR2 FQNEAQ. CDR3 length: 13 residues. CDR3 sequence (DNA): TGTGCCAGCAGCCGTTCGACTAATGAAAAACTGTTTTTT. This gives the protein CASSRSTNEKLFF.

J is TRBJ1-2 and V is TRBV9; the match to TRBD1 covers 8 bases. Germline CDR1 reads SGDLS; CDR2 reads YYNGEE. The CDR3 has 15 residues. The ends lost 0 bases at V and 7 bases at J; junction bases unmatched: 8. This CDR3 reads CASSVARGQGAGYTF. The CDR3 region has the DNA TGTGCCAGCAGCGTAGCCCGAGGACAGGGCGCTGGCTACACCTTC. Drawing the rest from reference TRBV9 and TRBJ1-2, the complete variable domain is DSGVTQTPKHLITATGQRVTLRCSPRSGDLSVYWYQQSLDQGLQFLIQYYNGEERAKGNILERFSAQQFPDLHSELNLSSLELGDSALYFCASSVARGQGAGYTFGSGTRLTVV.

The chain uses TRBV7-6 and TRBJ2-3; the match to TRBD1 covers 11 bases. After removal of 1 base from V and 6 bases from J, the junction contained 6 bases not matched to a gene. CDR1 and CDR2 from the germline V gene are SGHVS and FNYEAQ. This CDR3 has 16 residues. The CDR3 DNA sequence: TGTGCCAGCAGCTTAGGTGGACAGGGGGCTAGGGATACGCAGTATTTT. Its protein product is CASSLGGQGARDTQYF. The full variable domain, completed using reference TRBV7-6 and TRBJ2-3, is GAGVSQSPRYKVTKRGQDVALRCDPISGHVSLYWYRQALGQGPEFLTYFNYEAQQDKSGLPNDRFSAERPEGSISTLTIQRTEQRDSAMYRCASSLGGQGARDTQYFGPGTRLTVL.

This clone showed up just a few times. The CDR3 spells CASSPHGRNYGYTF. In nucleotides, the CDR3 is TGTGCCAGCAGTCCACACGGGAGAAACTATGGCTACACCTTC. This chain connects TRBV28 to TRBJ1-2, with D unresolved. Trimming removed 5 bases from V and 2 bases from J, with 12 bases in between. Germline V gene lookup returns CDR1 MDHEN and CDR2 SYDVKM. The CDR3 extends over 14 amino acids.

Concerning this clone itself: Other nucleotide sequences in the sample specify the same CDR3. The genes are TRBV5-4 and TRBJ1-1; D is possibly TRBD1 (5 bases). V lost 0 bases and J lost 3, with 9 bases in between. Germline CDR1 reads SGHNT; CDR2 reads YYREEE (reference sequence). The CDR3 runs 14 residues. CDR3 residues: CASSLGQGYTEAFF. CDR3 DNA sequence: TGTGCCAGCAGCTTGGGCCAGGGTTACACTGAAGCTTTCTTT.

The CDR3 region is CASSLDRGHGGELFF. The CDR3 DNA reads TGTGCCAGCAGCCTGGACAGGGGGCATGGCGGGGAGCTGTTTTTT. The chain links TRBV6-4 to TRBJ2-2; 11 bases are a match to TRBD1. In germline, CDR1 is MRHNA, CDR2 SNTAGT. Germline trimming cut 6 bases from V and 7 bases from J; bases unmatched to any gene: 7. CDR3 size: 15 residues.

CDR3 loop: CASSPGGPAAIYF. The CDR3 nucleotides read TGTGCCAGCTCCCCGGGAGGACCTGCCGCCATATATTTT. The chain uses TRBV18 and TRBJ1-3; D remains ambiguous. The length of the CDR3 is 13 residues. CDR1 KGHSH and CDR2 LQKENI come from the germline V gene. V was pared by 6 bases and J by 11 bases, with 17 bases between.

The chain combines TRBV6-5 with TRBJ1-6; no clear D. The germline CDR1 and CDR2 sequences are MNHEY and SVGAGI. Trimming cost V 8 bases and J 8 bases, with 13 bases left between them. CDR3 size: 13 residues. The CDR3 coding sequence is TGTGCCAGCCGGCGGGCTGTCGATTCACCCCTCCACTTT. This sequence encodes CASRRAVDSPLHF.

The chain is built from TRBV5-1 and TRBJ1-6; possible D gene TRBD1, 5 bases. V lost 2 bases to trimming and J lost 6 bases, with 15 bases between them. The CDR3 runs to 16 residues. Germline assignment: CDR1 SGHRS and CDR2 YFSETQ. This CDR3 is CASSFGRGASNSPLHF. The CDR3 DNA reads as TGCGCCAGCAGCTTTGGGAGGGGAGCGAGTAATTCACCCCTCCACTTT.

The chain links TRBV5-1 to TRBJ1-3; possibly TRBD1 for D (6 bases). V lost 4 bases to trimming and J lost 4 bases, with 12 bases between them. In germline, CDR1 is SGHRS, CDR2 YFSETQ. CDR3 size: 14 residues. For the CDR3, the DNA is TGCGCCAGCAGCCAGGAAACAGGGGGAAACACCATATATTTT. As protein: CASSQETGGNTIYF.

The chain is built from TRBV6-5 and TRBJ2-3, with D tentatively TRBD2 (6 bases). The V end lost 6 bases, the J end lost 4 bases, and 14 bases lay between the germline ends. The germline V gene has CDR1 MNHEY and CDR2 SVGAGI. This CDR3 is built from 14 residues. CDR3 in amino acids: CASRAGSRADTQYF. CDR3 in DNA: TGTGCCAGCAGAGCCGGGAGTCGGGCAGATACGCAGTATTTT.

J is TRBJ1-5 and V is TRBV6-6; 7 bases map to TRBD1. J was trimmed by 6 bases and V by 0 bases; bases with no gene match: 5. In germline, CDR1 is MNHNY, CDR2 SVGAGI (reference sequence). The CDR3 totals 15 residues. The CDR3 DNA reads as TGTGCCAGCAGTTACTCGGGGCAGGGGGGTCAGCCCCAGCATTTT. Its translation is CASSYSGQGGQPQHF.

This chain joins TRBV25-1 and TRBJ2-7; TRBD1 matches 7 bases. Germline trimming cut 10 bases from V and 6 bases from J; bases unmatched to any gene: 24. CDR3 length: 17 amino acids. Germline CDR1 is MGHDK and CDR2 is SYGVNS. CDR3 nucleotides: TGTGCCAACCCTACTCCAGTCTTATCAGTCAGGGGGTCCGAGCAGTACTTC. As protein: CANPTPVLSVRGSEQYF.

This chain uses TRBV6-5 with TRBJ1-5; 9 bases map to TRBD1. The CDR3 contains 15 residues. Germline CDR1 reads MNHEY; CDR2 reads SVGAGI. Trimming removed 6 bases from V and 2 bases from J; junction bases left unmatched: 5. The CDR3 nucleotides are TGTGCCAGCAGCCCGGACAGGGGTCGCAATCAGCCCCAGCATTTT. Its translation is CASSPDRGRNQPQHF.

This chain joins TRBV4-2 and TRBJ2-1; D perhaps matches TRBD1 (6 bases). V dropped 4 bases and J dropped 8 bases, with 15 bases sitting between them. This CDR3 has 14 residues. CDR1 is LGHNA, CDR2 YNFKEQ, per germline. This CDR3 reads CASSLGTTAHEQFF. As DNA, the CDR3 is TGTGCCAGCAGCCTCGGGACAACCGCCCATGAGCAGTTCTTC.

This chain connects TRBV6-2 or TRBV6-3 to TRBJ1-2, with TRBD1 as a possible D gene (6 bases). This CDR3 region has 13 residues. The germline gives CDR1 MNHEY, CDR2 SVGEGT. Trimming cost V 2 bases and J 8 bases, with 12 bases left between them. Here the CDR3 DNA reads TGTGCCAGCAGTTACGTGGGGGCTGGAGGCTACACCTTC. Translation gives CASSYVGAGGYTF.